Sequencing of this T cell receptor (beta chain) was carried out in a study of cytomegalovirus exposure and HLA in healthy donors listed by TCRdb under 2017. Regarding the complete study: An earlier analysis of more than 550 of the donors reported roughly 300 Gb of sequence data and roughly 120 million unique TCR beta sequences obtained from approximately 180 million T cells. High-throughput TCR immunosequencing, statistical association of individual TCRs with disease status, and machine learning were combined to predict cytomegalovirus infection status. Both class I and class II loci were covered by HLA typing, at four-digit resolution. Approximately 310 gigabases of sequencing data and 70 million to 95 million unique TCR sequences made up an early release that covered roughly 670 HLA-typed donors. Because of strong linkage in the cohort, four or five DR-DQ haplotypes were treated as single units for association and clustering. In a later genetic analysis, genome-wide SNP genotypes for about 65% of the roughly 700 donors were used, and that subset was treated as a discovery cohort. The number of donors typed differed by locus, with about 629-630 for A, B, C, DRB1 and DQB1, 522 for DQA1, 600 to 610 for DPA1, and over 400 for DPB1. Donor age, sex, ethnicity and CMV serostatus were compiled together with the repertoire data. The study aimed to test whether signatures of past pathogen exposure could be identified by cataloging public T cell receptors. The study used immunosequencing to profile the T cell repertoires of about 670 subjects and linked those repertoires to cytomegalovirus serostatus. Every discovery cohort repertoire had been produced on one sequencing platform. To decide whether each TCR beta V gene segment behaved as functional or pseudogenic, an earlier analysis of approximately 620 of the donors relied on high-throughput TCR beta sequencing. Across around 400 genotyped donors of the cohort, an average of about 250,000 unique TCR beta nucleotide sequences per donor were sequenced, and roughly 18% of those sequences were non-productive. The later analysis used no new phenotypic data to find candidate immune exposures, relying instead on TCR beta sequences and their occurrence across donors. Along with the approximately 700-subject first cohort, a separate validation cohort of around 110 different subjects was used. The genetic ancestry cluster associated with self-reported Caucasian donors included about 84% of the roughly 410 genotyped donors. A later analysis re-examined previously published TCR beta repertoires from around 670 donors and added high-resolution HLA genotyping to investigate patterns of TCR occurrence.

Details on this clone: There is no known antigen for this receptor. The sample holds no much larger clone one base away, and base qualities are not on file. The same CDR3 arises from other DNA sequences in this sample as well.

CDR1 and CDR2 are read off the germline V gene as LGHNA and YSLEER. The junction shows trimming of 1 base on V and 0 bases on J, and the gene matches do not reach 1 base of it. Inclusive of the bounding cysteine and phenylalanine, the CDR3 is 15 residues long. Only the CDR3 part of the read is kept: 45 bases, read in frame from the first base. In total, more than 500 healthy bone marrow donors made up the cohort. At the time of sampling, all cohort members were nominally healthy, though unrecorded immune exposures were likely present. The donor was CMV seropositive and was included in the group of about 290 seropositive cohort members. A peripheral blood sample was collected from each donor, and TCR beta sequencing was performed on peripheral blood mononuclear cells. The Qiagen DNeasy Blood Extraction Kit was used to extract genomic DNA from the blood cell samples. The research as a whole found: In a later analysis, TCR association rates were found to vary across HLA loci, with the most associated TCRs seen for DRB1 alleles and the fewest for HLA-C alleles. Cytomegalovirus status was reported to be diagnosed by the classifier with high specificity and sensitivity in both the original and validation cohorts. A later analysis found that most CMV-associated TCR beta chains appeared HLA-restricted, with HLA associations seemingly driven largely by CMV exposure. Presence/absence analyses assumed roughly uniform sequencing depth across donors, an assumption that may not hold. When HLA alleles, especially DR and DQ, strongly co-occurred, attributing TCR associations to individual alleles was difficult. The authors suggested that the approach could potentially be generalized to other disease states and immunological phenotypes. The earlier analysis of nearly 600 of the donors excluded fewer than 20 rarely observed V segments, including chromosome 9 orphons, because counts were too low. Three of the identified cytomegalovirus-associated TCR beta chains were confirmed in vitro to be specific for cytomegalovirus antigens. This cohort had only TCR beta chains sequenced, and the lack of alpha or paired-chain data limited which features could be detected. The sequencing pipeline was judged likely to have produced a cluster of highly shared sequence variants as a technical artifact. A later genetic analysis reported fewer N-insertions in productive TCRs among donors in an Asian-associated ancestry cluster than the roughly 720-donor mean. HLA typing was unavailable for some donors at each locus, so association tests used only the typed subset. Some IMGT-functional V segments, including TRBV6-2 and TRBV6-3, could not be told apart with the 87-base-pair reads, so those segments were excluded. The only immune exposure information available for the cohort was CMV serostatus. At a false discovery rate of 0.05, a later analysis linked approximately 18,000 TCR beta sequences to specific HLA alleles. An association between a missense DCLRE1C variant and V-gene and J-gene trimming of TCR beta chains was found in a later genetic analysis and replicated in an independent cohort. Linkage disequilibrium might explain the correlated functional status among segregating V segments, but an unknown experimental factor could not be ruled out. Broadly in line with IMGT annotations, most TCR beta V segments showed up in productive rearrangements about 87% or about 30% of the time in an earlier analysis of several hundred of the donors. A further reported finding was that TCR beta sequences accurately predicted the HLA-A and HLA-B alleles for most subjects in the first cohort. In a later analysis, HLA-associated TCR beta chains were found to be more clonally expanded and to have lower generation probabilities than equally common non-associated chains. According to a later analysis, parvovirus B19, influenza, CMV and Epstein-Barr virus appeared linked to several top co-occurrence clusters. The study listed 164 TCR beta chains as associated with cytomegalovirus. Across donors, most TCR sequences were observed very rarely, whereas some public TCRs were present in many individuals.

Library preparation used the immunoSEQ multiplex PCR assay. The multiplex PCR relied on a mix of 60 forward primers for TCR Vbeta segments and 13 reverse primers for TCR Jbeta segments. Amplification of the CDR3 region of rearranged TCR beta genes was performed with a multiplex PCR assay on genomic DNA. The Illumina HiSeq System was used to sequence the amplified TCR beta libraries as 87-base-pair reads. Under the source paper's analysis protocol: Across the 600 to 700 repertoires, a later analysis counted some 80 million unique TCR beta chains, some 11 million of which were shared by at least two donors. Raw reads were error-corrected and collapsed into unique sequences by a nearest-neighbor algorithm in which closely related sequences were merged to remove PCR and sequencing errors. CDR3 sequences were aligned to IMGT reference sequences to assign V, D and J gene segments. For a sequence to be retained, a match of at least six nucleotides to both a V gene segment and a J gene segment was required. A rearrangement counted as productive if the CDR3 had no stop codons and remained in frame with V and J, and every other rearrangement counted as non-productive. CDR3 was defined according to IMGT convention as the region running from the second conserved V-encoded cysteine to the conserved J-encoded phenylalanine. The earlier analysis of 500 to 650 of the donors excluded any sequence lacking an unambiguous match to a single V gene segment. An earlier analysis of some 500 of the donors classified V segments as functional when productive rearrangements were above 56.7% and as segregating when the standard deviation between donors was above 5%. A statistical classification framework was built for diagnosing cytomegalovirus status from the catalog of TCR beta chain sequences. A later analysis assigned V and J genes by comparing TCR nucleotide sequences with IMGT/GENE-DB human TR gene sequences. The TCRdist pipeline was used in a later analysis to assign CDR3 sequences and most-parsimonious VDJ recombination scenarios. In a later analysis, each TCR beta chain was defined by its CDR3 amino acid sequence together with its V-gene family, and reads without a unique V-gene family were excluded. To address suspected cross-contamination and a sequencing artifact, a later analysis removed several hundred highly shared, low-generation-probability nucleotide sequences. In a later analysis, a clonal expansion index for each public chain was calculated from normalized within-repertoire ranks of inferred template counts. In a later analysis, generation probabilities were computed with a VDJ recombination model fitted to out-of-frame rearrangements, and the resulting probabilities were checked against IGoR. In a later analysis, TCR-TCR, TCR-HLA and TCR-CMV co-occurrence was scored with hypergeometric tests, and a repertoire-size bias correction was applied to TCR pairs. In a later analysis, false discovery rates were estimated by permuting HLA or CMV assignments 20 times. In a later analysis, co-occurring TCRs were grouped with DBSCAN, and TCRdist sequence similarity was added when clustering was performed within HLA-allele-positive subsets. For co-occurrence clustering, repertoires with fewer than 30,000 or more than 120,000 public chains were excluded, along with 4 to 6 repertoires with anomalous nucleotide sharing. What TCRdb holds here is the immuneACCESS table cut down to in-frame rearrangements. Part of the clones is not present; checked against another copy, under half of the missing clones reflect an unresolved V gene, and the others are unexplained. V and J calls and clone size come straight from that table; D and trimming were deduced from the DNA. This sample comprises around 110,000 clones, roughly 82% of them detected only once. Together, the top ten hold 2.5% to 3.5% of the sample.

The chain couples TRBV4-3 to TRBJ2-3, with 7 bases matching TRBD2. The TCR sequence derives from a male donor in good health and CMV-seropositive. Specimen: PBMCs. The CDR3 in this case is CASSQASGSTDTQYF. Here is the DNA: TGCGCCAGCAGCCAAGCTAGCGGCAGCACAGATACGCAGTATTTT.